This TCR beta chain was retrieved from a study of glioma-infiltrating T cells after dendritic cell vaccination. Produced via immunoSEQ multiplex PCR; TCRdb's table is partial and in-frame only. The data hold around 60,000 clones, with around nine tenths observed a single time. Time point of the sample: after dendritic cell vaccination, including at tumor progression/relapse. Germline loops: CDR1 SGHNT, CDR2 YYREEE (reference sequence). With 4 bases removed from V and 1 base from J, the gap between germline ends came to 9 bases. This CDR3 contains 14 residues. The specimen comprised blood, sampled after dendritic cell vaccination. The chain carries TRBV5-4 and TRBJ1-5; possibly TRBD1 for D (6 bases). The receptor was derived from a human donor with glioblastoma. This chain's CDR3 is CASSLGGSNQPQHF. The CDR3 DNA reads TGTGCCAGCAGCCTTGGGGGCAGCAATCAGCCCCAGCATTTT.